This T cell receptor (beta chain) was sequenced in a study of blood T cell repertoires in COVID-19. Across the whole study: Researchers got acute and convalescent COVID-19 samples from the United States, Italy and Spain. In each case, the material was cDNA or gDNA derived from T cells, B-cell-depleted T cells, or PBMCs.

Only in-frame clones appear in the TCRdb table, and some are missing; sequencing was by immunoSEQ multiplex PCR. The table has 250,000 to 300,000 clones, 80% to 90% seen once. This CDR3 has 17 amino acids. After removal of 0 bases from V and 3 bases from J, the junction contained 10 bases not matched to a gene. Germline loops: CDR1 SGHNT, CDR2 YYREEE (reference sequence). V and J are TRBV5-4 and TRBJ1-2, with 8 bases fitting TRBD1. The receptor's source is a man aged 30 to 39 with acute COVID-19. The sample taken for sequencing was PBMCs or T cells enriched from blood (not recorded which). For the CDR3, the DNA is TGTGCCAGCAGCTTGGATCCGACAGGGGTGGATCACTATGGCTACACCTTC. Translation gives CASSLDPTGVDHYGYTF.